This entry features one T cell receptor (beta chain) sequence. This sample was included in a study of CD4 and CD8 cells across lung adenocarcinoma regions. TCRdb re-analysed the PCR reads in MiXCR, keeping a single row per CDR3 protein. The profile shows roughly 13,000 distinct CDR3 sequences, under 75% of them singletons. From germline, CDR1 is LGHNA and CDR2 YNFKEQ. This CDR3 is 15 amino acids long. Trimming took off 0 bases at V and 5 bases at J, with 13 bases between the two ends. This receptor was identified in a female donor with lung adenocarcinoma. The CD4 and CD8 labels of this study may be unreliable. The chain employs TRBV4-2 and TRBJ1-2; D is possibly TRBD1 (5 bases). The sequenced material came from CD8+ T cells from the margin of a lung tumor. The CDR3 loop reads CASSQDWGPGYGYTF. The CDR3 DNA sequence: TGTGCCAGCAGCCAAGACTGGGGCCCAGGTTATGGCTACACCTTC.